One and the same sample provided the 25 T cell receptor beta chains below, sequenced in a study of CD8+ T cells in alopecia areata. It was cDNA, reverse transcribed from extracted RNA, that served as the sequencing template. The table came from immunoSEQ multiplex PCR; TCRdb's copy has only in-frame clones and leaves some out. The repertoire has approximately 150,000 clones, roughly 60% of them found once; the top ten carry approximately 16%. Treatment reported: oral pan-JAK inhibitor, 5-10 mg twice daily. The sequencing used CD4+ T cells sorted from blood, collected between weeks 55 and 65, from a patient treated with tofacitinib. These receptors all stem from a human donor with alopecia areata.

This clone was counted between two and nine times. The chain uses TRBV6-1 and TRBJ2-3; TRBD1 agrees at 9 bases. CDR1 is MNHNS and CDR2 is SASEGT in the germline V gene. The ends lost 5 bases at V and 4 bases at J; junction bases unmatched: 4. The CDR3 length is 14 residues. The CDR3 DNA follows: TGTGCCAGCAGTCACAGGGGGCCCTCAGATACGCAGTATTTT. Translating gives CASSHRGPSDTQYF.

A single count supports this clone. The sample holds other DNA sequences that translate to the same CDR3. The V and J genes are TRBV5-1 and TRBJ2-7, with a tentative D call TRBD1 (6 bases). V was clipped by 2 bases and J by 4 bases, with 7 bases between them. In germline, CDR1 is SGHRS, CDR2 YFSETQ. This CDR3 region has 12 residues. CDR3 coding DNA: TGCGCCAGCAGCTTAGACAGGTACGAGCAGTACTTC. This encodes CASSLDRYEQYF.

A note on this clone: At one end the junction does not follow the germline gene, possibly because of a read error. The genes are TRBV29-1 and TRBJ1-2; 9 nucleotides agree with TRBD1. The CDR3 runs to 12 residues. Germline CDR1 SQVTM, CDR2 ANQGSEA. CDR3 sequence (DNA): TGCAGCGTCGAAGGGACAGGGTCTGGCTACACCTTC. Amino acids: CSVEGTGSGYTF. The whole variable domain, remainder taken from reference TRBV29-1 and TRBJ1-2, is SAVISQKPSRDICQRGTSLTIQCQVDSQVTMMFWYRQQPGQSLTLIATANQGSEATYESGFVIDKFPISRPNLTFSTLTVSNMSPEDSSIYLCSVEGTGSGYTFGSGTRLTVV.

In this sample, this clone turned up once. This chain connects TRBV5-1 to TRBJ2-7; TRBD1 or TRBD2 may be the D gene (5 bases each). Germline CDR1 is SGHRS and CDR2 is YFSETQ. V was clipped by 3 bases and J by 3 bases, with 13 bases between them. The CDR3 runs to 14 residues. The CDR3 coding sequence is TGCGCCAGCAGCTCGCACGGGACGGACTACGAGCAGTACTTC. Amino acid sequence: CASSSHGTDYEQYF.

The rearrangement joins TRBV10-3 to TRBJ2-2, with D possibly matching TRBD2 (5 bases). Germline values: CDR1 ENHRY, CDR2 SYGVKD. The V end lost 3 bases, the J end lost 2 bases, and 16 bases lay between the germline ends. The CDR3 extends over 17 amino acids. The CDR3 DNA reads as TGTGCCATCAGTGACACCCCACTAGTTACAAACACCGGGGAGCTGTTTTTT. Residues: CAISDTPLVTNTGELFF.

The sample holds a few counts of this clone. The V call is TRBV28, the J call TRBJ1-1, with 10 bases aligning to TRBD1. Germline CDR1 MDHEN, CDR2 SYDVKM. V dropped 7 bases and J dropped 6; count of bases not matched to a gene: 11. The CDR3 is made up of 15 amino acids. The CDR3 spells CASTPPGQGRPEAFF. The CDR3 DNA reads TGTGCCAGCACCCCTCCGGGACAGGGGAGACCTGAAGCTTTCTTT.

The CDR3 reads CASRTGGEGTEAFF. The CDR3 DNA sequence: TGTGCCAGCCGGACAGGGGGCGAGGGCACTGAAGCTTTCTTT. The chain combines TRBV19 with TRBJ1-1, with 11 nucleotides matching TRBD1. V was clipped by 9 bases and J by 4 bases; unmatched bases: 7. The CDR3 totals 14 residues. Germline CDR1 LNHDA, CDR2 SQIVND (reference sequence).

This clone showed up just a few times. The chain carries TRBV5-1 and TRBJ2-1; D might be TRBD1 (6 bases). CDR1 is SGHRS, CDR2 YFSETQ, per germline. The length of the CDR3 is 11 residues. Deletions cut 4 bases from V and 10 bases from J, with 9 bases between. The CDR3 is CASSLTGEQFF. The DNA for the CDR3 is TGCGCCAGCAGCCTAACAGGGGAGCAGTTCTTC.

The rearrangement joins TRBV27 to TRBJ2-5; TRBD2 agrees at 11 bases. Per the germline V gene, CDR1 is MNHEY and CDR2 is SMNVEV (reference sequence). J was trimmed by 7 bases and V by 6 bases; bases with no gene match: 13. The CDR3 sequence is 16 residues long. The CDR3 spells CASRFSGGGPQRTQYF. As DNA, the CDR3 is TGTGCCAGCAGGTTTAGCGGGGGGGGACCCCAAAGGACCCAGTACTTC.

This sequence joins TRBV19 and TRBJ2-5; a possible D gene is TRBD2 (6 bases). The CDR3 is 15 amino acids. The germline V gene encodes CDR1 LNHDA and CDR2 SQIVND (reference sequence). Trimming pared 6 bases from V and 4 bases from J, leaving 18 bases between. This CDR3 reads CASSIPNVGGETQYF. CDR3 nucleotide sequence: TGTGCCAGTAGCATCCCGAATGTGGGAGGAGAGACCCAGTACTTC.

The chain links TRBV29-1 to TRBJ2-3; D is possibly TRBD1 (5 bases). Trimming took 3 bases from V and 5 from J, leaving 12 bases between them. Germline V CDR1 and CDR2: SQVTM, ANQGSEA. This CDR3 region has 13 residues. The CDR3 nucleotides are TGCAGCGTTGATAAGGGGTTGGAAGATACGCAGTATTTT. Translating it yields CSVDKGLEDTQYF.

The CDR3 bases are TGTGCCTGGAAGTTGGCCTACTATGGCTACACCTTC. Encoded protein: CAWKLAYYGYTF. V usage is TRBV30 and J usage is TRBJ1-2; D unclear. The germline V and J ends were trimmed by 4 bases and 3 bases, with 9 bases remaining between them. Germline CDR1 is GTSNPN and CDR2 is SVGIG (reference sequence). CDR3 length: 12 residues.

The genes are TRBV4-1 and TRBJ2-3; possibly TRBD1 or TRBD2 for D (5 bases each). The V and J ends lost 6 bases and 0 bases respectively, with 16 bases between them. Germline CDR1 reads MGHRA; CDR2 reads YSYEKL. CDR3 length: 16 residues. The chain's CDR3 is CASSFSGGASTDTQYF. The DNA of the CDR3 is TGCGCCAGCAGTTTCAGCGGTGGGGCTAGCACAGATACGCAGTATTTT.

This clone has just a few counts. The rearrangement links TRBV5-1 to TRBJ2-7, with TRBD1 identical over 8 bases. Losses at the gene ends were 4 bases for V and 6 bases for J; bases not matched to a gene: 12. The CDR3 runs to 15 residues. Germline loops: CDR1 SGHRS, CDR2 YFSETQ. In DNA, the CDR3 is TGCGCCAGCAGCACCCAGACAGGGGACGGTAGCGAGCAGTACTTC. Its protein product is CASSTQTGDGSEQYF.

The rearrangement links TRBV7-9 to TRBJ2-2; D gene uncertain. The V end was cut by 6 bases, the J end by 7 bases, with 9 bases between. Germline lookup yields CDR1 SEHNR and CDR2 FQNEAQ (reference sequence). This CDR3 is 12 amino acids long. CDR3 amino acids: CASSFGGGELFF. Here the CDR3 DNA reads TGTGCCAGCAGTTTTGGTGGCGGGGAGCTGTTTTTT.

This clone was detected only a few times. The chain uses TRBV4-2 and TRBJ2-3, with unresolved D. Trimming cost V 0 bases and J 6 bases, with 16 bases left between them. Germline V lookup: CDR1 LGHNA, CDR2 YNFKEQ. This CDR3 has 16 residues. CDR3 loop: CASSQDRGPIGDTQYF. For the CDR3, the DNA is TGTGCCAGCAGCCAAGATCGAGGACCGATTGGGGATACGCAGTATTTT.

CDR3 DNA: TGTGCCTGGAGGACAGACAGGGGACCCTACGAGCAGTACTTC. Translating it yields CAWRTDRGPYEQYF. V usage is TRBV30 and J usage is TRBJ2-7, with 8 bases identical to TRBD1. Germline CDR1 and CDR2: GTSNPN and SVGIG (reference sequence). The ends lost 3 bases at V and 2 bases at J; junction bases unmatched: 6. CDR3 length: 14 amino acids.

This clone was seen a few times. This chain uses TRBV29-1 with TRBJ2-2, with a possible D match to TRBD2 (6 bases). V was shortened by 4 bases and J by 5 bases, with 17 bases between the two germline ends. CDR1 is SQVTM and CDR2 is ANQGSEA in the germline V gene. The length of the CDR3 is 15 residues. For the CDR3, the DNA is TGCAGCGTTGCCCCAAGGTGGGGGGAAACCGGGGAGCTGTTTTTT. Translation gives CSVAPRWGETGELFF.

This clone was seen only a few times. The V and J genes are TRBV5-1 and TRBJ2-7, with 7 bases lining up with TRBD1. This CDR3 region has 14 residues. Germline CDR1 and CDR2: SGHRS and YFSETQ. V gave up 5 bases and J gave up 0 bases; unmatched junction bases: 5. The DNA of the CDR3 is TGCGCCAGCAGTCGACAGGGATCCTCCTACGAGCAGTACTTC. Residues: CASSRQGSSYEQYF.

V and J are TRBV29-1 and TRBJ2-3, with a possible D match to TRBD1 (7 bases). This CDR3 is built from 15 residues. Germline V gene lookup returns CDR1 SQVTM and CDR2 ANQGSEA. The ends were cut back, 7 bases at V and 2 bases at J, with 19 bases in the middle. The DNA for the CDR3 is TGCAGCGCGGCCAGGGGGGCTTTGGCCACAGATACGCAGTATTTT. Protein: CSAARGALATDTQYF.

The chain combines TRBV14 with TRBJ1-2, with D hard to call. This CDR3 spans 17 amino acids. The V gene's germline CDR1 is SGHDN and CDR2 FVKESK. V was clipped by 2 bases and J by 5 bases, with 21 bases between them. CDR3 amino acids: CASSQWSGPTSNYGYTF. As DNA, the CDR3 is TGTGCCAGCAGCCAATGGAGTGGACCCACCTCAAATTATGGCTACACCTTC.

This chain uses TRBV4-2 with TRBJ2-1; D gene uncertain. Germline CDR1 LGHNA, CDR2 YNFKEQ. The CDR3 has 14 residues. Trimming took off 2 bases at V and 3 bases at J, with 8 bases between the two ends. CDR3 coding DNA: TGTGCCAGCAGCCAACAGGATTACTACAATGAGCAGTTCTTC. It yields the protein CASSQQDYYNEQFF.

The table lists this clone with a count of one. The rearrangement joins TRBV5-1 to TRBJ2-3, with 7 bases that match TRBD1. The CDR3 runs 14 residues. Trimming removed 4 bases from V and 1 base from J; junction bases left unmatched: 3. From germline, CDR1 is SGHRS and CDR2 YFSETQ. The CDR3 DNA reads as TGCGCCAGCAGCATAGGACAGGGCACAGATACGCAGTATTTT. This codes for CASSIGQGTDTQYF.

The rearrangement joins TRBV5-1 to TRBJ1-6, with 7 positions matching TRBD1. There are 14 residues in the CDR3. Germline V gene sequence: CDR1 SGHRS, CDR2 YFSETQ. After removal of 4 bases from V and 10 bases from J, the junction contained 8 bases not matched to a gene. CDR3 in amino acids: CASSLGQDTSPLHF. CDR3 in DNA: TGCGCCAGCAGCCTCGGACAGGACACCTCACCCCTCCACTTT.

V and J are TRBV19 and TRBJ2-3; no definite D call. Germline V gene sequence: CDR1 LNHDA, CDR2 SQIVND (reference sequence). The CDR3 extends over 14 amino acids. The ends were cut back, 5 bases at V and 6 bases at J, with 15 bases in the middle. The CDR3 here is CASSELRKDDTQYF. The CDR3 bases are TGTGCCAGTAGTGAACTGAGGAAGGATGATACGCAGTATTTT.